The 17 T cell receptor beta chains below all came from one sample that was sequenced in a study of post-analysis software for immune sequencing data. General study results and limits: About five TRBV segments occurring more often in patients than controls included TRBV5-6, TRBV5-1 and TRBV20-1.

Built from TCR beta cDNA, the libraries had unique molecular identifiers in them. TCRdb re-called the PCR reads with MiXCR, one entry per CDR3 protein. The sample has 450,000 to 650,000 distinct CDR3 sequences; 44% are singletons. The antigens for these receptors are not known. Sequencing input: blood. Source of these receptors: a girl aged 10 to 17 with multiple sclerosis.

A word on this clonotype: At one boundary the junction diverges from the germline segment, which might be a read error. The chain couples TRBV12-3 or TRBV12-4 to TRBJ2-3; maybe TRBD1 (6 bases). The CDR3 covers 13 residues. The CDR3 spells CASSFRGTDAQYF. The CDR3 DNA is TGTGCCAGCAGTTTCAGGGGCACAGATGCGCAGTATTTT.

This clonotype was seen a few times. This sequence joins TRBV7-3 and TRBJ2-5; D is uncertain. The CDR3 totals 13 residues. The ends were cut back, 3 bases at V and 2 bases at J, with 7 bases in the middle. Germline V gives CDR1 SGHTA, CDR2 FQGTGA. For the CDR3, the DNA is TGTGCCAGCAGCTTTCGTTATCAAGAGACCCAGTACTTC. Translated, it gives CASSFRYQETQYF.

This clonotype has only one observation. The V call is TRBV12-3 or TRBV12-4, the J call TRBJ1-2; D is uncertain. The CDR3 runs to 12 residues. The V end lost 5 bases, the J end lost 4 bases, and 8 bases lay between the germline ends. The CDR3 sequence: CASSVYSYGYTF. For the CDR3, the DNA is TGTGCCAGCAGTGTCTACAGCTATGGCTACACCTTC.

V usage is TRBV6-1 and J usage is TRBJ1-1; no firm D call. CDR3 size: 13 residues. CDR1 is MNHNS, CDR2 SASEGT, per germline. Trimming shortened V by 3 bases and J by 0 bases, and 5 bases separated the two germline ends. DNA for the CDR3: TGTGCCAGCAGTGACAAAATGAACACTGAAGCTTTCTTT. It is translated as CASSDKMNTEAFF.

This sequence joins TRBV4-2 and TRBJ2-1, with a weak D call TRBD2 (5 bases). V gave up 1 base and J gave up 10 bases, with 11 bases separating them. Looked up from germline, CDR1 is LGHNA and CDR2 is YNFKEQ. This CDR3 comprises 13 residues. This chain's CDR3 is CASSQAEGGEQFF. In nucleotides, the CDR3 is TGTGCCAGCAGCCAAGCAGAGGGTGGCGAGCAGTTCTTC.

The chain has TRBV12-3 or TRBV12-4 and TRBJ1-2, with D possibly matching TRBD1 (6 bases). Deletions cut 2 bases from V and 3 bases from J, with 7 bases between. CDR3 length: 13 residues. The CDR3 region has the DNA TGTGCCAGCAGTTTAAACAGGGACTATGGCTACACCTTC. Its protein product is CASSLNRDYGYTF.

This clonotype was counted only a few times. J is TRBJ2-5 and V is TRBV20-1; 8 nucleotides align to TRBD1. The CDR3 is 15 residues long. Germline V gene lookup returns CDR1 DFQATT and CDR2 SNEGSKA (reference sequence). J gave up 2 bases and V 6 bases, and 11 bases lay outside the gene matches. The CDR3 reads CSALRQGSFQETQYF. The CDR3 DNA is TGCAGTGCCCTTAGACAGGGGTCCTTTCAAGAGACCCAGTACTTC.

The chain is built from TRBV12-3 or TRBV12-4 and TRBJ1-4, with D perhaps matching TRBD1 (5 bases). V was cut by 6 bases and J by 2 bases, with 13 bases left in between. The CDR3 is 15 residues long. DNA of the CDR3: TGTGCCAGCAGGTCCTCGGGACGGACTAATGAAAAACTGTTTTTT. Protein sequence: CASRSSGRTNEKLFF.

V gene TRBV20-1 combines with J gene TRBJ2-5, with 7 bases lining up with TRBD2. The end of the DNA is better explained by TRBJ2-7, so the J call may be wrong. Germline V gene data show CDR1 as DFQATT and CDR2 as SNEGSKA (reference sequence). The CDR3 contains 15 residues. In DNA, the CDR3 is TGCAGTGCTAGAGATCAGACTAGCTTAAACTACGAGCAGTACTTC. Amino acids: CSARDQTSLNYEQYF.

A note on this clonotype: The junction shows a germline mismatch at one end, possibly a read error. This chain uses TRBV20-1 with TRBJ2-3; 10 bases map to TRBD2. The CDR3 spans 14 residues. Germline CDR1 is DFQATT and CDR2 is SNEGSKA (reference sequence). Written as DNA, the CDR3 is TGCGGTGCTAGGAAAGCGGGAGGGACAGATACGCAGTATTTT. Translated, it gives CGARKAGGTDTQYF.

The genes are TRBV5-1 and TRBJ2-5, with 11 bases identical to TRBD2. Germline assignment: CDR1 SGHRS and CDR2 YFSETQ. Germline trimming cut 2 bases from V and 5 bases from J; bases unmatched to any gene: 8. The CDR3 covers 16 residues. The CDR3 coding sequence is TGCGCCAGCAGCTTAATGCTAGCGGGAGGTCTGGAGACCCAGTACTTC. This gives the protein CASSLMLAGGLETQYF. Filled out from reference TRBV5-1 and TRBJ2-5, the complete variable domain reads KAGVTQTPRYLIKTRGQQVTLSCSPISGHRSVSWYQQTPGQGLQFLFEYFSETQRNKGNFPGRFSGRQFSNSRSEMNVSTLELGDSALYLCASSLMLAGGLETQYFGPGTRLLVL.

The chain employs TRBV7-9 and TRBJ2-4, with D perhaps assigned TRBD1 or TRBD2 (6 bases each). Germline V CDR1 and CDR2: SEHNR, FQNEAQ (reference sequence). V was clipped by 4 bases and J by 15 bases, with 16 bases between them. The CDR3 covers 12 residues. The CDR3 loop is CASSSYDRRGYF. CDR3 in DNA: TGTGCCAGCAGCTCTTACGACAGGCGGGGGTACTTC.

This clonotype was recorded a few times. The chain couples TRBV20-1 to TRBJ2-5; tentatively, D is TRBD2 (6 bases). Trimming left V 1 base short and J 5 bases short, with 23 bases between. The CDR3 covers 17 residues. CDR1 and CDR2 (germline): DFQATT, SNEGSKA (reference sequence). The DNA for the CDR3 is TGCAGTGCTAGAGCAGGCGAGCGGGCGGACACTTGGGAGACCCAGTACTTC. This gives the protein CSARAGERADTWETQYF.

This clonotype was seen a single time. The chain couples TRBV29-1 to TRBJ1-1; D gene unclear. The CDR3 length is 13 residues. The germline V gene has CDR1 SQVTM and CDR2 ANQGSEA. V was shortened by 4 bases and J by 2 bases, with 11 bases between the two germline ends. The CDR3 bases are TGCAGCGTTGCACAAAGGATTAACACTGAAGCTTTCTTT. Encoded protein: CSVAQRINTEAFF.

This clonotype has more than one count but fewer than ten. V usage is TRBV3-1 and J usage is TRBJ1-4; the D is unclear. The germline gives CDR1 LGHDT, CDR2 YNNKEL (reference sequence). The CDR3 has 14 residues. V lost 4 bases and J lost 6, with 12 bases in between. DNA of the CDR3: TGTGCCAGCAGCCCCTCAAGGGAGCATGAAAAACTGTTTTTT. The encoded protein is CASSPSREHEKLFF.

The V and J genes are TRBV5-5 and TRBJ1-1; 8 bases match TRBD1. Germline lookup yields CDR1 SGHKS and CDR2 YYEKEE (reference sequence). V shed 3 bases and J 4 bases; nucleotides not matched to a gene: 5. The CDR3 covers 14 residues. The CDR3: CASSYRTGLTEAFF. Here the CDR3 DNA reads TGTGCCAGCAGCTACCGGACAGGGCTCACTGAAGCTTTCTTT.

The rearrangement joins TRBV6-5 to TRBJ2-4, with 7 bases aligning to TRBD1. Gene TRBJ2-7 matches the end of the DNA better, so the J call may be wrong. Germline CDR1 MNHEY, CDR2 SVGAGI. The CDR3 is 16 residues long. The CDR3 DNA follows: TGTGCCAGCAGTTACTCACTACGGGGACAGAGCTACGAGCAGTACTTC. Amino acid sequence: CASSYSLRGQSYEQYF.